This T cell receptor (beta chain) derives from a study of blood T cells in healthy people across ages (dated by TCRdb to between 2014 and 2017). For context, the study as a whole: In model experiments, roughly one uniquely barcoded TCR beta cDNA molecule per two T cells was captured by template switching. Age-related changes in TCR beta repertoire diversity were measured in the study by deep sequencing normalized with unique cDNA molecular identifiers. The donors were split into four age groups: young (average around 16 years), middle-aged (about 40), aged (62) and long-lived (over 75). To avoid experimental bias, donors of different ages were distributed randomly across sequencing lanes. Using the same blood draw, the study looked at two additional independent replicas of 1 million unique cDNA reads for two donors, one aged 18 to 29 and the other aged 80 or older. What the research found in general, with its limitations: The percentage of naive T cells measured by flow cytometry correlated strongly with observed TCR beta diversity. Conclusive comparison of naive and antigen-experienced compartments was prevented by the profiling of bulk unsorted PBMCs. Total diversity estimates from one million sequenced T cells were considered lower bounds and underestimates. As age increased, observed TCR beta diversity per million T cells dropped in a roughly linear way, and a significant reduction was already evident by age approximately 40. Compared with the aged group, the long-lived group had more naive CD4+ T cells, fewer expanded clones and increased TCR diversity, suggesting age selection. The CMV infection status of donors was not known, potentially confounding age-related changes in expanded clonotypes.

Donors were a few dozen systemically healthy Caucasian individuals from Russia aged roughly 6 to 90 years. Ten milliliters of peripheral blood were collected from each donor into EDTA-treated Vacutainer tubes. Ficoll-Paque density-gradient centrifugation was used to isolate PBMCs, with at least 7 million obtained per sample. Total RNA was extracted from PBMCs with Trizol reagent, with at least 5.5 micrograms obtained per sample. Naive CD45RAhigh/CD27high T cell percentages were measured by flow cytometry on a PBMC aliquot from every donor. Library preparation was by 5' RACE. Instrument used: Illumina HiSeq 2500. A second 7 to 11 cycle PCR used a sample-barcoded 5' primer and a J-beta primer mix. Each TCR beta cDNA molecule received a unique molecular identifier from a template-switch 5' adaptor carrying 12 random nucleotides. Each sample yielded at least 3 million CDR3-containing paired-end reads. First-strand cDNA synthesis was performed from all RNA using the Mint cDNA synthesis kit, with priming by a TRBC-specific oligonucleotide. All cDNA was treated with uracil-DNA glycosylase and then went through a first 18-cycle PCR with the universal primers M1SS and BC2_uni_R. The authors processed their data as follows. Each sample was normalized by randomly selecting 1 million high-quality reads, each carrying a distinct molecular identifier. Reads sharing molecular identifiers were discarded rather than binned into consensus sequences. MiTCR, run with a Q25 quality threshold and the strictest error-elimination algorithm, handled CDR3 identification, clonotype clustering and error correction. A nonparametric unseen species model using Euler transformation provided a lower-bound estimate of total TCR beta diversity. TCRdb reprocessing: public reads trimmed at Q25 with fastp, clones called with MiXCR, in-frame beta chains kept. Each entry is one CDR3 protein sequence, shown with its most common DNA and genes. TCRdb, not the authors, supplied the V and J calls. For this sample there are about 750,000 distinct CDR3 sequences; approximately 55% appear just once. About 42% of the sample is in the top ten clones.

This clonotype was recorded only once. The antigen it binds to is not known. One base away there is no much larger clone; base qualities are not given. One read alone provides weak support. Material for sequencing was blood. The origin of this receptor is a man aged 80 or over in good health.

The CDR3 protein sequence reads: CATSEGTGGKNTEAFF. The nucleotide sequence reads TGTGCCACCAGTGAGGGGACAGGCGGAAAGAACACTGAAGCTTTCTTT. The rearranged segments are TRBV24-1 and TRBJ1-1, with TRBD1 identical over 8 junction bases. Relative to germline, V is missing 4 bases and J is missing 1 base, with 7 bases of the junction outside any gene match. The germline V gene supplies CDR1 KGHDR and CDR2 SFDVKD. Counted from cysteine to phenylalanine, this CDR3 has 16 amino acids. CDR3 DNA is the only sequence kept; it has 48 bases, read in frame from the first base.